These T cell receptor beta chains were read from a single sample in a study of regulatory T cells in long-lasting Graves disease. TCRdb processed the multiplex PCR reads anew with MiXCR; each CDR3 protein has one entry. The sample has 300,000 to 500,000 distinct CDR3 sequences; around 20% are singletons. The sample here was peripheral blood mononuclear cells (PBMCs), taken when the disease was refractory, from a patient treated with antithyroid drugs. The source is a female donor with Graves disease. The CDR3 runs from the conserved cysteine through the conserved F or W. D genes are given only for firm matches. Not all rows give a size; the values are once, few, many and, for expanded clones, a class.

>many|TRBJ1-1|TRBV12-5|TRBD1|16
CASGSKQGAMNTEAFF
TGTGCTAGTGGTTCGAAACAGGGGGCCATGAACACTGAAGCTTTCTTT
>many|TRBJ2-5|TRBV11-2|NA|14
CASSLEGLRETQYF
TGTGCCAGCAGCTTAGAAGGTTTACGGGAGACCCAGTACTTC
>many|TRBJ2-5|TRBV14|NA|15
CASSQVPGAGETQYF
TGTGCCAGCAGCCAAGTTCCAGGGGCAGGAGAGACCCAGTACTTC
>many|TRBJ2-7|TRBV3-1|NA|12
CASSQTDKQQYF
TGTGCCAGCAGCCAAACGGACAAGCAGCAGTACTTC
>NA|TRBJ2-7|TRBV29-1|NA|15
CSVGGSQGLTYEQYF
TGCAGCGTTGGGGGCAGCCAGGGCCTTACCTACGAGCAGTACTTC
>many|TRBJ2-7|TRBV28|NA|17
CASSFPTGGSGTYEQYF
TGTGCCAGCAGTTTCCCCACGGGTGGCAGCGGAACCTACGAGCAGTACTTC
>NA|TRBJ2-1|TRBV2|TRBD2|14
CASRDGLAGNEQFF
TGTGCCAGCAGGGATGGACTAGCTGGGAATGAGCAGTTCTTC
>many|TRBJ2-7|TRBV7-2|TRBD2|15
CASSFFLLAGDSPYF
TGTGCCAGCAGCTTCTTTTTGCTAGCGGGAGATAGTCCGTACTTC
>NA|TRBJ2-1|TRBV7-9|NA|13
CASSLPSDNEQFF
TGTGCCAGCAGCCTACCCTCCGACAATGAGCAGTTCTTC
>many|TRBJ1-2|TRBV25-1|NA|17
CASSSVPRDGVIYGYTF
TGTGCCAGCAGTTCGGTGCCAAGAGACGGAGTAATCTATGGCTACACCTTC
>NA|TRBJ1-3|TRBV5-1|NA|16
CASSLDPGSSGNTIYF
TGCGCCAGCAGCTTGGATCCGGGCAGCTCTGGAAACACCATATATTTT
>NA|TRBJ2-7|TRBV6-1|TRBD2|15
CAGSGLAGGSYEQYF
TGTGCCGGCAGTGGACTAGCGGGAGGCTCCTACGAGCAGTACTTC
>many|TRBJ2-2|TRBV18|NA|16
CASSPPGVRDTGELFF
TGTGCCAGCTCACCACCGGGAGTGCGGGACACCGGGGAGCTGTTTTTT
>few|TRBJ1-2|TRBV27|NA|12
CASSTIGGGYTF
TGTGCCAGCAGCACCATAGGCGGTGGCTACACCTTC
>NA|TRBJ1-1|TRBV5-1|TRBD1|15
CASSLSGQGIAEAFF
TGCGCCAGCAGCTTGTCCGGACAGGGGATCGCTGAAGCTTTCTTT
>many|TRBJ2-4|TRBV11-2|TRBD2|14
CASSYPGGGNIQYF
TGTGCCAGCAGCTACCCCGGGGGGGGAAACATTCAGTACTTC
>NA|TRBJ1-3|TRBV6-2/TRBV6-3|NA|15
CASSGTPSSGNTIYF
TGTGCCAGCAGCGGGACACCGAGCTCTGGAAACACCATATATTTT
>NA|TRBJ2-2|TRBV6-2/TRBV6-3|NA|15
CASSYSGFDTGELSF
TGTGCCAGCAGTTACTCAGGTTTCGACACCGGGGAGCTGTCTTTT
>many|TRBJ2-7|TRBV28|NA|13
CASSFFSRDEQYF
TGTGCCAGCAGCTTTTTCAGTAGGGACGAGCAGTACTTC
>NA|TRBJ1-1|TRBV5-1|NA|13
CASRDQANTEAFF
TGCGCCAGCAGGGATCAGGCGAACACTGAAGCTTTCTTT
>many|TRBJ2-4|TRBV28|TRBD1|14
CASRRQGGGNIQYF
TGTGCCAGCAGGCGACAGGGTGGCGGAAACATTCAGTACTTC
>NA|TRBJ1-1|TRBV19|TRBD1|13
CATRTGLRTEAFF
TGTGCCACCAGGACAGGCCTGAGGACTGAAGCTTTCTTT
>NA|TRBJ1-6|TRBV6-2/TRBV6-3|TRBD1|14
CASSWDRESSPLHF
TGTGCCAGCAGTTGGGACAGGGAGAGTTCACCCCTCCACTTT
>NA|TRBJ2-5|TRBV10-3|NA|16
CAISDRTNQTQETQYF
TGTGCCATCAGTGACAGGACTAACCAAACCCAAGAGACCCAGTACTTC
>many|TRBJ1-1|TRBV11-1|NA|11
CATRGGPEAFF
TGTGCCACCAGGGGCGGCCCTGAAGCTTTCTTT
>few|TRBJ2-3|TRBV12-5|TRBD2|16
CASGPSGRPSTDTQYF
TGTGCTAGTGGTCCTAGCGGGAGGCCTAGCACAGATACGCAGTATTTT